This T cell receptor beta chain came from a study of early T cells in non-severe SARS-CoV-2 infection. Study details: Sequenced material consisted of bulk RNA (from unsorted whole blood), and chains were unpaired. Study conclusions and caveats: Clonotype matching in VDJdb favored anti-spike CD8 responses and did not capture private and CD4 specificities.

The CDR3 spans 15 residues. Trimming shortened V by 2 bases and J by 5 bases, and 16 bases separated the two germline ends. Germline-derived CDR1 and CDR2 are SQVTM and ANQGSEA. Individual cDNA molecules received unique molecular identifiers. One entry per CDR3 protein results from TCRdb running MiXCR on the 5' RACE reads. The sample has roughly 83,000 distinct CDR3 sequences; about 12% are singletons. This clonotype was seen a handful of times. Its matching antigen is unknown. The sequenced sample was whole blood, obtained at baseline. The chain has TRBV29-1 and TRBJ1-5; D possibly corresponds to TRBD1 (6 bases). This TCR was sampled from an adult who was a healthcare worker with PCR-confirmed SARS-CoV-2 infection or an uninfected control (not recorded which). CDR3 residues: CSVETRKQGHQPQHF. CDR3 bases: TGCAGCGTTGAAACCCGGAAGCAGGGGCATCAGCCCCAGCATTTT.